Presented here are 25 T cell receptor beta chains from one specimen sequenced in a study of blood T cell repertoires in COVID-19. Data came from immunoSEQ multiplex PCR; TCRdb stores just in-frame clones and leaves some out. The table has around 150,000 clones, about 86% seen once. The sequenced material came from peripheral blood. These receptors were taken from a man between 65 and 85 years old with acute or convalescent COVID-19.

This chain connects TRBV6-2 or TRBV6-3 to TRBJ2-7; D gene unclear. Trimming removed 3 bases from V and 2 bases from J, with 8 bases in between. From germline, CDR1 is MNHEY and CDR2 SVGEGT. The CDR3 length is 13 residues. In nucleotides, the CDR3 is TGTGCCAGCAGTTATGCTATAACCTACGAGCAGTACTTC. It is translated as CASSYAITYEQYF.

The chain couples TRBV24-1 to TRBJ2-2, with 7 bases identical to TRBD1. The V gene's germline CDR1 is KGHDR and CDR2 SFDVKD. J gave up 5 bases and V 3 bases, and 8 bases lay outside the gene matches. This CDR3 has 16 residues. The CDR3 here is CATSDDEGAGTGELFF. CDR3 coding DNA: TGTGCCACCAGTGATGATGAGGGGGCCGGGACCGGGGAGCTGTTTTTT.

The J gene is TRBJ2-1, the V gene TRBV5-6; 11 nucleotides agree with TRBD2. Germline V gene sequence: CDR1 SGHDT, CDR2 YYEEEE. The length of the CDR3 is 15 residues. The V gene end was trimmed by 3 bases and the J gene end by 4 bases; junction bases not matched to a gene: 3. CDR3 sequence: CASSSRLAGYNEQFF. The CDR3, as DNA: TGTGCCAGCAGCTCCCGACTAGCGGGGTACAATGAGCAGTTCTTC.

The chain combines TRBV11-3 with TRBJ2-1; the match to TRBD1 covers 9 bases. Germline V gene lookup returns CDR1 SGHNT and CDR2 YENEEA. After removal of 1 base from V and 4 bases from J, the junction contained 5 bases not matched to a gene. The CDR3 is 16 amino acids. For the CDR3, the DNA is TGTGCCAGCAGCTTAGGGGCCGGGACAGGGTACAATGAGCAGTTCTTC. Translating it yields CASSLGAGTGYNEQFF.

This clone was recorded once. The J gene is TRBJ1-5, the V gene TRBV5-5, with D unresolved. CDR1 is SGHKS, CDR2 YYEKEE, per germline (reference sequence). The CDR3 runs to 13 residues. V lost 0 bases to trimming and J lost 7 bases, with 8 bases between them. CDR3 region: CASSLAPSQPQHF. The CDR3 nucleotides read TGTGCCAGCAGCTTGGCACCGAGCCAGCCCCAGCATTTT.

The rearrangement links TRBV3-1 (or the pseudogene TRBV3-2) to TRBJ2-7; D is undetermined. The CDR3 loop spans 13 amino acids. Germline-derived CDR1 and CDR2 are LGHDT and YNNKEL (reference sequence). The V end lost 4 bases, the J end lost 6 bases, and 13 bases lay between the germline ends. For the CDR3, the DNA is TGTGCCAGCAGCCCCAGCGCGGTGGGCGAGCAGTACTTC. Translation: CASSPSAVGEQYF.

In its sample, this clone was seen a few times. The V call is TRBV7-2, the J call TRBJ1-2; possible D gene TRBD1, 5 bases. There are 14 residues in the CDR3. V lost 3 bases, J lost 5 bases, and 13 bases lay in between. In germline, CDR1 is SGHTA, CDR2 FQGNSA. The CDR3 is CASSFDSSDYGYTF. The CDR3 coding sequence is TGTGCCAGCAGCTTTGACAGCTCAGATTATGGCTACACCTTC.

The chain combines TRBV28 with TRBJ1-3; D is unclear. Germline CDR1 reads MDHEN; CDR2 reads SYDVKM. The CDR3 covers 14 residues. V lost 3 bases and J lost 0, with 6 bases in between. CDR3 DNA sequence: TGTGCCAGCAGTTTTGAGTACTCTGGAAACACCATATATTTT. Protein sequence: CASSFEYSGNTIYF.

A single count supports this clone. The V gene is TRBV27, the J gene TRBJ2-3, with D hard to call. The CDR3 has 13 amino acids. Trimming removed 0 bases from V and 2 bases from J, with 3 bases in between. CDR1 and CDR2 (germline): MNHEY, SMNVEV (reference sequence). DNA for the CDR3: TGTGCCAGCAGTTTATCTTACACAGATACGCAGTATTTT. This codes for CASSLSYTDTQYF.

The rearrangement links TRBV7-3 to TRBJ2-7; 7 nucleotides match TRBD2. Germline CDR1 reads SGHTA; CDR2 reads FQGTGA. The CDR3 has 14 residues. With V trimmed by 4 bases and J by 8 bases, 11 bases remained unmatched. In DNA form, the CDR3 reads TGTGCCAGCAGCTCGACGGAGTCGGGAGGAAAGCAGTACTTC. The encoded protein is CASSSTESGGKQYF.

The CDR3 here is CASSLRETQYF. CDR3 DNA: TGTGCCAGCAGTTTGAGAGAGACCCAGTACTTC. V and J are TRBV28 and TRBJ2-5; D is unclear. The CDR3 totals 11 residues. CDR1 and CDR2 from the germline V gene are MDHEN and SYDVKM. V shed 3 bases and J shed 4 bases, with 3 bases lying between them.

In this sample, this clone turned up a few times. The genes are TRBV28 and TRBJ2-2; possibly TRBD2 for D (5 bases). This CDR3 contains 15 residues. The germline CDR1 and CDR2 sequences are MDHEN and SYDVKM. V lost 6 bases and J lost 2, with 13 bases in between. CDR3 in amino acids: CASSPADSNTGELFF. CDR3 coding DNA: TGTGCCAGCAGCCCCGCGGACTCTAACACCGGGGAGCTGTTTTTT.

The sample holds one count of this clone. The V and J genes are TRBV9 and TRBJ2-1; 9 nucleotides align to TRBD1. Per the germline V gene, CDR1 is SGDLS and CDR2 is YYNGEE. The CDR3 runs 15 residues. After removal of 3 bases from V and 5 bases from J, the junction contained 6 bases not matched to a gene. For the CDR3, the DNA is TGTGCCAGCAGCGCCCAGGGACAGGGAGACAATGAGCAGTTCTTC. Its translation: CASSAQGQGDNEQFF.

This rearrangement joins TRBV2 to TRBJ2-3, with 8 bases identical to TRBD2. Germline V gene lookup returns CDR1 SNHLY and CDR2 FYNNEI. V shed 3 bases, J shed 3 bases, and the junction held 5 bases outside the gene matches. This CDR3 has 15 residues. The CDR3 bases are TGTGCCAGCAGTGAGGGACTAGTAAGGACAGATACGCAGTATTTT. As protein: CASSEGLVRTDTQYF.

The chain is built from TRBV18 and TRBJ2-2, with 7 bases matching TRBD2. V trimming: 4 bases; J trimming: 1 base; junction bases outside the gene matches: 3. CDR3 length: 15 amino acids. Per germline, CDR1 KGHSH and CDR2 LQKENI. In DNA, the CDR3 is TGTGCCAGCTCACGGGCTAGCGGGAACACCGGGGAGCTGTTTTTT. Translation: CASSRASGNTGELFF.

The chain links TRBV11-2 to TRBJ2-1; 10 bases line up with TRBD1. The CDR3 has 16 residues. CDR1 SGHAT and CDR2 FQNNGV come from the germline V gene. V shed 4 bases, J shed 4 bases, and the junction held 7 bases outside the gene matches. CDR3 coding DNA: TGTGCCAGCAGCTACACCGGGACAGGGGTTTACAATGAGCAGTTCTTC. This encodes CASSYTGTGVYNEQFF.

V and J are TRBV7-2 and TRBJ1-1; D ambiguous. Germline V gene sequence: CDR1 SGHTA, CDR2 FQGNSA. CDR3 length: 13 amino acids. Trimming shortened V by 5 bases and J by 0 bases, and 7 bases separated the two germline ends. CDR3 protein: CASSDTLNTEAFF. The CDR3 region has the DNA TGTGCCAGCAGCGATACACTGAACACTGAAGCTTTCTTT.

The chain couples TRBV6-5 to TRBJ1-5; 7 bases are a match to TRBD1. Unmatched junction bases numbered 8, after V lost 8 bases and J lost 4 bases. CDR3 length equals 14 residues. From germline, CDR1 is MNHEY and CDR2 SVGAGI. The DNA of the CDR3 is TGTGCCAGCGGTCCGGGACAGCAGAATCAGCCCCAGCATTTT. Its protein is CASGPGQQNQPQHF.

This clone was seen more than once but under ten times. The chain is built from TRBV27 and TRBJ2-7; tentatively, D is TRBD2 (5 bases). The germline V gene has CDR1 MNHEY and CDR2 SMNVEV (reference sequence). The CDR3 totals 14 residues. V lost 6 bases and J 2 bases, leaving 14 bases between the germline ends. CDR3 nucleotides: TGTGCCAGCAGCCAACTAGTAACGCCCTACGAGCAGTACTTC. It encodes CASSQLVTPYEQYF.

This clone was detected only once. The chain has TRBV7-3 and TRBJ1-1; D perhaps matches TRBD1 (6 bases). The germline CDR1 and CDR2 sequences are SGHTA and FQGTGA. The CDR3 has 13 residues. Trimming shortened V by 5 bases and J by 6 bases, and 13 bases separated the two germline ends. CDR3: CASSPQGVSEAFF. The CDR3 DNA follows: TGTGCCAGCAGCCCACAGGGAGTGTCTGAAGCTTTCTTT.

This chain links TRBV4-3 with TRBJ1-4, with unresolved D. Germline CDR1 reads LGHNA; CDR2 reads YSLEER. CDR3 length: 14 residues. V lost 4 bases, J lost 7 bases, and 13 bases lay in between. This chain's CDR3 is CASSRAQASEKLFF. CDR3 bases: TGCGCCAGCAGCCGGGCTCAGGCGAGTGAAAAACTGTTTTTT.

This chain uses TRBV5-1 with TRBJ2-7; 11 nucleotides match TRBD1. Germline CDR1 and CDR2: SGHRS and YFSETQ. V shed 4 bases and J 5 bases; nucleotides not matched to a gene: 5. The CDR3 spans 14 residues. The CDR3 loop is CASSTGQGANEQYF. The CDR3 bases are TGCGCCAGCAGCACCGGACAGGGGGCTAACGAGCAGTACTTC. Variable domain in full (rest from reference TRBV5-1 and TRBJ2-7): KAGVTQTPRYLIKTRGQQVTLSCSPISGHRSVSWYQQTPGQGLQFLFEYFSETQRNKGNFPGRFSGRQFSNSRSEMNVSTLELGDSALYLCASSTGQGANEQYFGPGTRLTVT.

The table lists this clone with a count of one. This chain links TRBV7-3 with TRBJ2-3; 13 bases map to TRBD2. Germline CDR1 reads SGHTA; CDR2 reads FQGTGA. The ends lost 5 bases at V and 9 bases at J; junction bases unmatched: 11. The CDR3 contains 16 residues. CDR3 in amino acids: CASSPATSGRTGTQYF. The CDR3 DNA sequence: TGTGCCAGCAGCCCCGCGACTAGCGGGAGGACCGGCACGCAGTATTTT.

The V gene is TRBV5-6, the J gene TRBJ2-3; TRBD2 aligns across 9 bases. The CDR3 is 13 amino acids. With 3 bases clipped from V and 6 bases from J, the junction kept 2 bases outside the gene matches. Germline values: CDR1 SGHDT, CDR2 YYEEEE. The DNA for the CDR3 is TGTGCCAGCAGCTCGGCGGGGGGGGATACGCAGTATTTT. Translating it yields CASSSAGGDTQYF.

V is TRBV7-3 and J is TRBJ2-6, with TRBD1 matching 11 bases. The CDR3 has 19 residues. CDR1 is SGHTA and CDR2 is FQGTGA in the germline V gene. V dropped 6 bases and J dropped 1; count of bases not matched to a gene: 11. The CDR3 DNA follows: TGTGCCAGCAGTTTGGTCGGACAGGGGGCCTTATCTGGGGCCAACGTCCTGACTTTC. Amino acids: CASSLVGQGALSGANVLTF.